The T cell receptor beta chain under discussion was sequenced for a study of blood T cells in healthy people across ages. Study overall: There was about one barcoded beta molecule captured by template switching per two T cells.

With regard to this clonotype: Its antigen is still unknown.

The CDR3 loop spans 14 amino acids. V lost 3 bases, J lost 4 bases, and 15 bases lay in between. Germline CDR1 DFQATT, CDR2 SNEGSKA (reference sequence). Whole-study results and caveats: TCR beta diversity per million T cells fell roughly linearly with age.

Alongside a J-beta primer mix, a sample-barcoded 5' primer served in a second PCR lasting roughly 7 to 11 cycles. A tag from a template-switch adaptor with 12 random nucleotides marked each cDNA molecule. Each single sample gave us at least 2.5 million CDR3-containing paired-end reads. TCRdb independently ran MiXCR on the 5' RACE reads; one entry per CDR3 protein. Here the sample spans about 500,000 distinct CDR3 sequences, less than 25% being singletons. These data also featured in a second study, about T cells of mothers and their children.

Sequences were obtained from blood. The sequence was collected from a boy under 18 in good health. J is TRBJ1-1 and V is TRBV20-1; possibly TRBD1 for D (5 bases). The CDR3 nucleotides are TGCAGTGCTAGTAGGTTTCGGGGGTTCACTGAAGCTTTCTTT. Translated, it gives CSASRFRGFTEAFF.